The clone carrying this T cell receptor beta chain has only a few counts. The CDR3 is made up of 16 amino acids. From germline, CDR1 is SGDLS and CDR2 YYNGEE. The ends lost 0 bases at V and 4 bases at J; junction bases unmatched: 5. The entry originates in a study of identical twins. TCRdb redid the calling of the 5' RACE reads with MiXCR, one entry per CDR3 protein. The sample has some 300,000 distinct CDR3 sequences; 9% to 15% are singletons. These data were also reused for a study on yellow fever vaccine responses in identical twins.

The receptor was derived from a woman under 30 in good health. The sample was CD8+ T cells sorted from blood. The chain uses TRBV9 and TRBJ2-2; 8 bases fit TRBD2. The CDR3 loop reads CASSVDSGMTTGELFF. CDR3 DNA sequence: TGTGCCAGCAGCGTAGATAGCGGGATGACCACCGGGGAGCTGTTTTTT.